This T cell receptor (beta chain) was observed in a study of cytomegalovirus exposure and HLA in healthy donors. Study results and caveats: Likely technical artifact: a cluster of highly shared sequence variants. A list of roughly 180 TCR beta chains associated with cytomegalovirus was given. CMV serostatus was the only recorded immune exposure for donors.

V lost 5 bases and J lost 7; bases outside the gene matches: 4. Germline assignment: CDR1 SGHVS and CDR2 FNYEAQ. The CDR3 totals 14 residues. Of note for this clone: The antigen remains unidentified.

60 Vbeta and 13 Jbeta primers were used in PCR. Profiled with immunoSEQ multiplex PCR; TCRdb holds only in-frame clones, not every one. The table shows roughly 100,000 clones, with over 75% occurring only once. The chain uses TRBV7-6 and TRBJ1-4; 10 positions agree with TRBD1. This clonotype was obtained from a woman younger than 35 in good health and CMV-seropositive. The specimen was PBMCs. This CDR3 reads CASSPGQGGEKLFF. The CDR3 DNA sequence: TGTGCCAGCAGCCCTGGACAGGGGGGTGAAAAACTGTTTTTT.